This TCR beta chain was sequenced in a study of T cells in Graves' hyperthyroidism and ophthalmopathy. General study results and limits: Blood also held most thyroid clonotypes expanded beyond 0.001.

TCR beta CDR3 sequences were amplified from RNA transcripts. A first-round RT-PCR of the TCR CDR3 used the HTBI primer set. TCRdb passed the multiplex PCR reads through MiXCR, listing each CDR3 protein once. The sample carries around 100,000 distinct CDR3 sequences, approximately 48% recorded once. Across 18 months, stable Graves' hyperthyroidism was marked by no progression to ophthalmopathy. Concerning this clonotype: Its antigen is as yet unknown. At one boundary the junction diverges from the germline segment, which might be a read error.

The germline V gene has CDR1 KGHDR and CDR2 SFDVKD. The CDR3 runs 14 residues. The J gene is TRBJ2-3, the V gene TRBV24-1; tentative D call: TRBD1 (6 bases). Sequencing was performed on blood. The receptor comes from a man in his forties or fifties with Graves' hyperthyroidism. CDR3 sequence reads: CATSPRQVQDTRYF. Here the CDR3 DNA reads TGTGCCACCAGTCCGAGACAGGTTCAAGATACGCGGTATTTT.